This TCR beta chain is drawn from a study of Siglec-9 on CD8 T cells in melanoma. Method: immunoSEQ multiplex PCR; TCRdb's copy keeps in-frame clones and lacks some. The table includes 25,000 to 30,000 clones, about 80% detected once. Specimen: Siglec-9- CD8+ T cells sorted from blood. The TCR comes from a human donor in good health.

The DNA for the CDR3 is TGTGCCAGCAGCTTGACAGGGAGTAACACTGAAGCTTTCTTT. Its translation is CASSLTGSNTEAFF. The chain recombines TRBV11-2 with TRBJ1-1, with 7 bases aligning to TRBD1. V lost 3 bases to trimming and J lost 2 bases; unmatched junction nucleotides: 3. The germline CDR1 and CDR2 sequences are SGHAT and FQNNGV. The CDR3 contains 14 residues. Variable domain in full (rest from reference TRBV11-2 and TRBJ1-1): EAGVAQSPRYKIIEKRQSVAFWCNPISGHATLYWYQQILGQGPKLLIQFQNNGVVDDSQLPKDRFSAERLKGVDSTLKIQPAKLEDSAVYLCASSLTGSNTEAFFGQGTRLTVV.